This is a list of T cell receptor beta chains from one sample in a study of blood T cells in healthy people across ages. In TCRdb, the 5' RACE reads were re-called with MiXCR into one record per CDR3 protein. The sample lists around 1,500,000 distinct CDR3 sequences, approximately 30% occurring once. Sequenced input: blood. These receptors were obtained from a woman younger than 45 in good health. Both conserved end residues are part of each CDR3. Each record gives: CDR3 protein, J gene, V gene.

CASSEGSAKNIQYF	TRBJ2-4	TRBV25-1
CAISPSATDTQYF	TRBJ2-3	TRBV10-3
CSAMRGRGPYNEQFF	TRBJ2-1	TRBV20-1
CASSFDLDSPGEQYF	TRBJ2-7	TRBV12-3/TRBV12-4
CASSLRSRLAGGSSEQYF	NA	TRBV19
CASSSGQGWDTEAFF	TRBJ1-1	TRBV5-1
CASRLASGYNEQFF	TRBJ2-1	TRBV12-3/TRBV12-4
CASSLSASEETQYF	NA	TRBV5-1
CASSPRLGAFSNQPQHF	TRBJ1-5	TRBV7-2
CSARDLGVDGYTF	TRBJ1-2	TRBV20-1
CASSPGLEDYEQYF	TRBJ2-7	TRBV7-2
CASSLTGSHQPQHF	TRBJ1-5	TRBV2
CASGQSGIGAYNEQFF	TRBJ2-1	TRBV28
CPSSVTNQPQHF	TRBJ1-5	TRBV12-3/TRBV12-4
CASSLEEVSTNEKLFF	TRBJ1-4	TRBV5-1
CASSLASSGNEQFF	TRBJ2-1	TRBV5-1
CASSRAGRDQPQHF	TRBJ1-5	TRBV27
CSAHVGPRTGELFF	TRBJ2-2	TRBV29-1
CASSQVGSGNYERYF	TRBJ2-4	TRBV3-1
CASSKVAGKQETQYF	TRBJ2-5	TRBV21-1
CASSMPGQNYGYTF	TRBJ1-2	TRBV12-3/TRBV12-4
CSAGDRDRVHEQYF	TRBJ2-7	TRBV20-1
CASSTGRGPSYEEYF	TRBJ2-7	TRBV19
CASSQDVRVGDTQYF	TRBJ2-3	TRBV7-3
CASSQDIEGRGYTF	TRBJ1-2	TRBV3-1
CASSLGRGSSGNTIYF	TRBJ1-3	TRBV13
CASSAQAPGHTGTDTQYF	TRBJ2-3	TRBV7-2
CASSVDYGPNTEAFF	TRBJ1-1	TRBV9
CASSPGPTTGQFF	TRBJ2-1	TRBV12-3/TRBV12-4
CASRKTGQALINQPQHF	TRBJ1-5	TRBV6-2/TRBV6-3
CASSFGTGDAKNIQYF	TRBJ2-4	TRBV7-9
CASSLVETDRTEQYF	TRBJ2-5	TRBV5-1
CASSAGGAGEHYEQYF	TRBJ2-7	TRBV7-9
CSVTSTGTGAGANVLTF	TRBJ2-6	TRBV29-1
CSLGLAAAQFF	TRBJ2-1	TRBV29-1
CASSPGLGETQYF	TRBJ2-5	TRBV18
CSASGAAGGPDTQYF	TRBJ2-3	TRBV20-1
CSVEDPRGPSGYTF	TRBJ1-2	TRBV29-1
CASSESMDRPNLYF	TRBJ2-5	TRBV10-1
CAISESADIYGYTF	TRBJ1-2	TRBV10-3
CASSPSVTYNEQFF	TRBJ2-1	TRBV18
CASSRRTGGGYTF	TRBJ1-2	TRBV3-1
CASSQDTGLDEQFF	TRBJ2-1	TRBV3-1
CAGSQDMSGPSYNEQFF	TRBJ2-1	TRBV4-3
CASSRSSLGYEQYF	TRBJ2-7	TRBV27
CSAAGSYNEQFF	TRBJ2-1	TRBV20-1